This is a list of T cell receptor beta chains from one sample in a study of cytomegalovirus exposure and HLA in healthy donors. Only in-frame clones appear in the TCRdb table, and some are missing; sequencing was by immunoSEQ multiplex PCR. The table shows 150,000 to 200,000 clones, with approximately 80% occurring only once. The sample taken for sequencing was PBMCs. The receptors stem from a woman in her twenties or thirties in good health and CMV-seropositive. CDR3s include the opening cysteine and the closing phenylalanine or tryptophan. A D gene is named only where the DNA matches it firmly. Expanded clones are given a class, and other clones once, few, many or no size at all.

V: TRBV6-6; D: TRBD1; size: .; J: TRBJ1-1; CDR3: CASSYGQGARHAEAFF; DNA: TGTGCCAGCAGTTATGGACAGGGGGCAAGACATGCTGAAGCTTTCTTT
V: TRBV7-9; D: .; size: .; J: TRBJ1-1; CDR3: CASSLSGVWTEAFF; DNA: TGTGCCAGCAGCTTGTCGGGGGTATGGACTGAAGCTTTCTTT
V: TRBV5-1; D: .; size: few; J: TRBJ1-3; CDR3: CASSLSGAGNTIYF; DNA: TGCGCCAGCAGCTTGTCGGGGGCTGGAAACACCATATATTTT
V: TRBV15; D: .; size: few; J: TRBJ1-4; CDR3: CATSPGFNNEKLFF; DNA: TGTGCCACCAGCCCAGGGTTCAATAATGAAAAACTGTTTTTT
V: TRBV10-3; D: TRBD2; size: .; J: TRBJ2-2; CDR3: CAINQLAGGTGELFF; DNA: TGTGCCATCAACCAACTAGCGGGGGGCACCGGGGAGCTGTTTTTT
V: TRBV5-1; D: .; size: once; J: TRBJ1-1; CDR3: CASSLTENTEAFF; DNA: TGCGCCAGCAGCTTGACTGAAAACACTGAAGCTTTCTTT
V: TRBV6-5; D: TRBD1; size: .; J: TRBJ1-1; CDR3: CASGRGPSEAFF; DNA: TGTGCCAGCGGCAGGGGGCCATCTGAAGCTTTCTTT
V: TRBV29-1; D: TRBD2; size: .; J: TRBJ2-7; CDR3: CSSQAGAGYEQYF; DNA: TGCAGCTCCCAAGCGGGAGCAGGCTACGAGCAGTACTTC
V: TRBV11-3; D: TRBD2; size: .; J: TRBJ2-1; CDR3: CASSSSGGSKYNEQFF; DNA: TGTGCCAGCAGCTCTAGCGGGGGGAGTAAATACAATGAGCAGTTCTTC
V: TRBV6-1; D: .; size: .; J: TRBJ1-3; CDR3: CASSELRSSGNTIYF; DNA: TGTGCCAGCAGTGAACTTCGGAGCTCTGGAAACACCATATATTTT
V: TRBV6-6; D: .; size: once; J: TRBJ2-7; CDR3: CASKSDSSYEQYF; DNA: TGTGCCAGCAAATCGGACAGTTCCTACGAGCAGTACTTC
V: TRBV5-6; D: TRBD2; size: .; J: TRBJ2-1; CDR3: CASLLAGAYNEQFF; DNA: TGTGCCAGCCTACTAGCGGGAGCCTACAATGAGCAGTTCTTC
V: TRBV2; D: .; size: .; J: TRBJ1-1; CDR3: CASNAGGFRAFF; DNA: TGTGCCAGCAACGCGGGGGGGTTTAGAGCTTTCTTT
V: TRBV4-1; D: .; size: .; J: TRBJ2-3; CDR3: CASSQRERLNTDTQYF; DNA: TGTGCCAGCAGCCAAAGGGAGCGCCTCAACACAGATACGCAGTATTTT
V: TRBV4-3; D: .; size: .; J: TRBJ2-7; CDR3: CASSLRGWSSYEQYF; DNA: TGCGCCAGCAGTCTTAGGGGGTGGAGCTCCTACGAGCAGTACTTC
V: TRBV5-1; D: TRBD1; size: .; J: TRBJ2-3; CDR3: CASSEGGQGTDTQYF; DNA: TGCGCCAGCAGCGAAGGGGGACAGGGTACAGATACGCAGTATTTT
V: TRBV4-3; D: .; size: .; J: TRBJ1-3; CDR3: CASSQAWGGGNTIYF; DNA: TGCGCCAGCAGCCAAGCCTGGGGAGGGGGAAACACCATATATTTT
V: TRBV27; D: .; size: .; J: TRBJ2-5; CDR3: CASSPLPDPRGTQYF; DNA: TGTGCCAGCAGCCCCCTTCCCGACCCGCGGGGGACCCAGTACTTC
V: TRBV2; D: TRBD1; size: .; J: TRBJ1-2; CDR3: CASSDRTGDSGGYTF; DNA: TGTGCCAGCAGTGATAGAACAGGGGATTCGGGTGGCTACACCTTC
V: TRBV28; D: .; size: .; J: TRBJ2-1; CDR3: CASSLWEASEDEQFF; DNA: TGTGCCAGCAGTTTATGGGAGGCGAGTGAGGATGAGCAGTTCTTC
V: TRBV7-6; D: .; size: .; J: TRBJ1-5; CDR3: CASSPGFRSQPQHF; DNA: TGTGCCAGCAGCCCAGGGTTTAGGTCTCAGCCCCAGCATTTT
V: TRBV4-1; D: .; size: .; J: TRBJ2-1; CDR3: CASSQEVGGGFYNEQFF; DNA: TGCGCCAGCAGCCAAGAGGTAGGGGGGGGCTTCTACAATGAGCAGTTCTTC
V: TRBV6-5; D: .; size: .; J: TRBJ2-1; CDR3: CASSSVPYNEQFF; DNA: TGTGCCAGCAGTTCAGTCCCTTACAATGAGCAGTTCTTC
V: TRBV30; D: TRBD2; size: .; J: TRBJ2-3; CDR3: CAWTAGGGLTDTQYF; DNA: TGTGCCTGGACGGCGGGGGGCGGTCTAACAGATACGCAGTATTTT
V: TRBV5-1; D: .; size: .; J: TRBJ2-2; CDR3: CASSTGSGDTGELFF; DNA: TGCGCCAGCAGCACAGGCTCTGGGGACACCGGGGAGCTGTTTTTT
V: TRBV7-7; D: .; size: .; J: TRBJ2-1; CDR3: CASSLGVDSYNEQFF; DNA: TGTGCTAGCAGCTTAGGAGTCGACTCCTACAATGAGCAGTTCTTC
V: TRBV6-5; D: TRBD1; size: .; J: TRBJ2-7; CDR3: CASSHPPGQNCEQYF; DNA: TGTGCCAGCAGTCACCCTCCGGGACAGAACTGCGAGCAGTACTTC
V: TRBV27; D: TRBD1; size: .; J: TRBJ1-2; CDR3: CASWNRGGVYGYTF; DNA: TGTGCCAGCTGGAACAGGGGCGGCGTCTATGGCTACACCTTC